Reported below is one T cell receptor (beta chain). Its antigen is unknown. No base-level quality is on record; no much larger clone is a single base apart. At the junction V is shortened by 4 bases and J by 5 bases, with 5 bases in between. The CDR3 spans 12 residues, from the cysteine through the phenylalanine. The sequence is cut down to CDR3 DNA, 36 bases in frame from base 1. Reading the germline V gene gives CDR1 MDHEN and CDR2 SYDVKM. The immunoSEQ Assay, a bias-controlled multiplex PCR, was used to amplify TCRbeta CDR3 regions from genomic DNA. Per the source publication's procedure: The number of nucleated cells in each sample was estimated from the amplification of reference gene primers within the assay. To quantify the absolute abundance of each unique TCRbeta CDR3 rearrangement, sequence reads were collapsed and filtered. For each sample, productive Simpson clonality was calculated as the square root of Simpson's diversity index across productive rearrangements. TCRdb took over this immuneACCESS table, retaining in-frame rearrangements with V and J assigned. Such tables are incomplete; in checked studies, under half of the missing clones stem from an unresolved V gene, and the remainder is unexplained. V, J and clone size reflect that table, while D and trimming were determined from the DNA. For this sample there are about 130,000 clones; roughly 88% appear just once. The ten largest account for around 4.2% of the sample.

In the prospective study, participants were about 18 to 89 years old, resided in 20 to 30 geographic areas of the United States, and were enrolled through a virtual design. In the prospective study, participants were assigned to cohorts based on the clinical history participants reported in a screening survey and a study questionnaire. Recovered participants in ImmuneRACE Cohort 3 were defined by two consecutive negative NP/OP PCR tests, clearance by a healthcare professional, or resolution of symptoms. Each participant in the prospective study had whole blood, serum and a nasopharyngeal or oropharyngeal swab collected by mobile phlebotomists. Additional blood draws and questionnaires over an approximately 2-month period could optionally be provided by prospective study participants. Before DNA extraction, blood samples from the prospective study were shipped at room temperature or frozen. The data are from a study of blood T cell repertoires in COVID-19 (TCRdb year 2020). Notes on the research overall: Collaborator samples came from the United States, Italy and Spain and covered acute and convalescent phases of COVID-19. The material from the prospective study consisted of cDNA or gDNA derived from T cells, B-cell-depleted T cells, or PBMCs. The dataset comprised deeply sampled blood TCRbeta repertoires from subjects exposed to, actively infected with, or recovered from COVID-19. The repertoires were released in a freely available public database meant as a resource for research on the immune response to SARS-CoV-2. Samples came from the ongoing ImmuneRACE study (first 160 participants) plus 1,254 subjects from 6 global collaborators. The sample metadata nearly always contained a de-identified subject ID, COVID-19 status, age in years and sex. Where available, HLA class I and class II types were obtained from metadata supplied by the sample provider rather than from assay-based typing.

On the study overall, not on this receptor specifically: The quantity of clinical and demographic metadata differed by source and by participant and was supplied without curation.

Sequencing was carried out using PBMCs or T cells enriched from blood (not recorded which). This clonotype was obtained from a man aged 50 to 60 who had recovered from COVID-19. The chain couples TRBV28 to TRBJ2-2; no D gene call is confident. The CDR3 amino acid sequence is: CASSSSTGELFF. The DNA reads as follows: TGTGCCAGCAGTTCCTCGACCGGGGAGCTGTTTTTT.